These 31 T cell receptor beta chains originate from one sample sequenced in a study of T cell responses to AZD1222 COVID-19 vaccine. Sequencing used immunoSEQ multiplex PCR; TCRdb keeps in-frame clones, though not all of them. Here the sample spans under 150,000 clones, nearly 95% being singletons. The source was peripheral blood, collected on day 0 of AZD1222 vaccination. The receptors derive from an adult in good health.

This chain uses TRBV30 with TRBJ2-2; 14 bases align to TRBD2. V lost 5 bases, J lost 6 bases, and 2 bases stayed unmatched. Germline V lookup: CDR1 GTSNPN, CDR2 SVGIG (reference sequence). The CDR3 runs to 14 residues. This chain's CDR3 is CAWGLAGGPGELFF. The CDR3, as DNA: TGTGCCTGGGGACTAGCGGGGGGTCCCGGGGAGCTGTTTTTT.

The chain carries TRBV5-1 and TRBJ1-1; 9 positions agree with TRBD1. Losses at the gene ends were 4 bases for V and 0 bases for J; bases not matched to a gene: 7. The CDR3 runs to 16 residues. Germline loops: CDR1 SGHRS, CDR2 YFSETQ. In DNA, the CDR3 is TGCGCCAGCAGCCGACAGGGGGATTGGATGAACACTGAAGCTTTCTTT. Protein: CASSRQGDWMNTEAFF.

The V call is TRBV5-1, the J call TRBJ2-5; no clear D. Germline CDR1 is SGHRS and CDR2 is YFSETQ. The CDR3 length is 12 residues. Trimming took 4 bases from V and 5 from J, leaving 9 bases between them. The CDR3 sequence is CASSGLVETQYF. The DNA of the CDR3 is TGCGCCAGCAGCGGGCTTGTCGAGACCCAGTACTTC.

This clone was found a few times. V usage is TRBV6-5 and J usage is TRBJ1-3; D is unresolved. Germline V gene lookup returns CDR1 MNHEY and CDR2 SVGAGI. The V end lost 10 bases, the J end lost 0 bases, and 16 bases lay between the germline ends. The CDR3 sequence is 15 residues long. In DNA, the CDR3 is TGTGCCACCCGTGGGTCGGGTAGCTCTGGAAACACCATATATTTT. Protein: CATRGSGSSGNTIYF.

The rearrangement links TRBV12-2 to TRBJ1-5; the table's TRBD1 call for D was not verified on the DNA. TRBV12-2 has pseudogene status. The CDR3 is made up of 17 amino acids. The CDR3 DNA is TGTGCAAGTCGCTTCGAACATCGTGACATGAGCAATCAGCCCCAGCATTTT. This gives the protein CASRFEHRDMSNQPQHF.

This sequence joins TRBV27 and TRBJ1-6, with D hard to call. The CDR3 is 13 amino acids. V gave up 11 bases and J gave up 6 bases, with 14 bases separating them. Germline V CDR1 and CDR2: MNHEY, SMNVEV (reference sequence). CDR3 sequence reads: CAHGPSPNSPLHF. CDR3 sequence (DNA): TGTGCCCACGGGCCTTCTCCTAATTCACCCCTCCACTTT.

This chain links TRBV5-1 with TRBJ2-7; no clear D. The CDR3 has 14 residues. With 4 bases removed from V and 2 bases from J, the gap between germline ends came to 13 bases. Germline lookup yields CDR1 SGHRS and CDR2 YFSETQ. The CDR3 loop reads CASSAVAYTYEQYF. CDR3 nucleotides: TGCGCCAGCAGCGCGGTGGCATATACCTACGAGCAGTACTTC. Combining the CDR3 with reference TRBV5-1 and TRBJ2-7 gives the whole variable domain KAGVTQTPRYLIKTRGQQVTLSCSPISGHRSVSWYQQTPGQGLQFLFEYFSETQRNKGNFPGRFSGRQFSNSRSEMNVSTLELGDSALYLCASSAVAYTYEQYFGPGTRLTVT.

V usage is TRBV6-2 or TRBV6-3 and J usage is TRBJ1-2; tentative D call: TRBD1 (6 bases). The CDR3 has 14 residues. Deletions cut 5 bases from V and 0 bases from J, with 10 bases between. Germline lookup yields CDR1 MNHEY and CDR2 SVGEGT. The CDR3 DNA sequence: TGTGCCAGCAGTGGACAGATCTCTAACTATGGCTACACCTTC. It yields the protein CASSGQISNYGYTF.

V and J are TRBV27 and TRBJ2-1, with D perhaps TRBD1 (6 bases). From germline, CDR1 is MNHEY and CDR2 SMNVEV (reference sequence). The V end lost 5 bases, the J end lost 16 bases, and 30 bases lay between the germline ends. The CDR3 contains 16 residues. CDR3 sequence: CASSKPGQSGPRVEFF. The CDR3 DNA follows: TGTGCCAGCAGTAAACCGGGACAATCGGGCCCTCGGGTAGAATTCTTC.

The chain combines TRBV6-5 with TRBJ1-5; possibly TRBD1 for D (5 bases). The length of the CDR3 is 13 residues. V lost 6 bases, J lost 8 bases, and 14 bases lay in between. Germline CDR1 is MNHEY and CDR2 is SVGAGI. CDR3 sequence: CASRGTGWEPQHF. The CDR3 nucleotides read TGTGCCAGCAGAGGGACGGGGTGGGAGCCCCAGCATTTT.

The rearrangement joins TRBV7-9 to TRBJ1-1; D call uncertain. Trimming stripped 1 base from V and 3 bases from J, with 6 bases between. The CDR3 runs 13 residues. Per the germline V gene, CDR1 is SEHNR and CDR2 is FQNEAQ (reference sequence). CDR3 residues: CASSLVSDTEAFF. The CDR3 nucleotides are TGTGCCAGCAGCTTAGTCAGCGACACTGAAGCTTTCTTT.

This rearrangement joins TRBV27 to TRBJ1-4; no firm D call. Germline V gene sequence: CDR1 MNHEY, CDR2 SMNVEV (reference sequence). The CDR3 extends over 15 amino acids. Trimming stripped 5 bases from V and 7 bases from J, with 17 bases between. The CDR3 is CASSLRRWGGEKLFF. The CDR3 nucleotides are TGTGCCAGCAGTCTCCGAAGGTGGGGAGGTGAAAAACTGTTTTTT.

This clone was recorded only once. This rearrangement joins TRBV24-1 to TRBJ1-1; D is possibly TRBD1 (5 bases). V was pared by 3 bases and J by 4 bases, with 17 bases between. This CDR3 has 16 residues. Germline V gene data show CDR1 as KGHDR and CDR2 as SFDVKD. This CDR3 reads CATSDASLSGGTEAFF. CDR3 DNA: TGTGCCACCAGTGATGCAAGCCTCAGCGGGGGCACTGAAGCTTTCTTT.

This clone was recorded only once. The rearrangement joins TRBV5-1 to TRBJ1-4; D uncertain. V lost 0 bases and J 10 bases, leaving 10 bases between the germline ends. This CDR3 is 13 amino acids long. In germline, CDR1 is SGHRS, CDR2 YFSETQ. The CDR3 DNA follows: TGCGCCAGCAGCTTGGGGGATTCCGGAAAACTGTTTTTT. Translated: CASSLGDSGKLFF.

This chain uses TRBV10-3 with TRBJ1-3; perhaps TRBD1 as D (5 bases). In germline, CDR1 is ENHRY, CDR2 SYGVKD. V was cut by 6 bases and J by 2 bases, with 17 bases left in between. The CDR3 length is 16 residues. The chain's CDR3 is CAISEAMGGTGNTIYF. The DNA of the CDR3 is TGTGCCATCAGCGAGGCCATGGGGGGGACTGGAAACACCATATATTTT.

The V and J genes are TRBV30 and TRBJ2-4; D ambiguous. V gave up 0 bases and J gave up 4 bases, with 13 bases separating them. From germline, CDR1 is GTSNPN and CDR2 SVGIG (reference sequence). The CDR3 length is 15 residues. Here the CDR3 DNA reads TGTGCCTGGAGTGTACGTCCGGAAGTTAAAAACATTCAGTACTTC. The encoded protein is CAWSVRPEVKNIQYF.

In DNA, the CDR3 is TGCGCCAGCAGTCAATACGGGGACCTGAATGAAAAACTGTTTTTT. Its translation is CASSQYGDLNEKLFF. The chain couples TRBV23-1 to TRBJ1-4, with D possibly TRBD1 on 5 matching bases. TRBV23-1 is annotated as an ORF whose role is uncertain. Deletions cut 1 base from V and 5 bases from J, with 11 bases between. The CDR3 covers 15 residues.

This clone turned up a few times. The chain is built from TRBV30 and TRBJ1-3; D ambiguous. The CDR3 spans 12 residues. The germline V gene has CDR1 GTSNPN and CDR2 SVGIG (reference sequence). With 0 bases removed from V and 1 base from J, the gap between germline ends came to 1 base. CDR3 protein: CAWSVSGNTIYF. In DNA, the CDR3 is TGTGCCTGGAGTGTATCTGGAAACACCATATATTTT.

In its sample, this clone was seen once. The chain carries TRBV5-1 and TRBJ1-3; D is undetermined. Trimming shortened V by 2 bases and J by 4 bases, and 10 bases separated the two germline ends. The CDR3 is made up of 14 amino acids. Germline V gives CDR1 SGHRS, CDR2 YFSETQ. The CDR3 DNA follows: TGCGCCAGCAGCTTTCTGGGGAGCGGAAACACCATATATTTT. Its protein is CASSFLGSGNTIYF.

The V and J genes are TRBV6-5 and TRBJ2-1; 12 nucleotides agree with TRBD2. V gave up 4 bases and J gave up 9 bases; unmatched junction bases: 7. Per the germline V gene, CDR1 is MNHEY and CDR2 is SVGAGI. The CDR3 is 15 amino acids. The CDR3 reads CASSLGLAGISEQFF. In nucleotides, the CDR3 is TGTGCCAGCAGTTTAGGACTAGCGGGGATCTCTGAGCAGTTCTTC.

The chain has TRBV3-1 (or the pseudogene TRBV3-2) and TRBJ2-7; TRBD1 or TRBD2 may be the D gene (5 bases each). Trimming took off 6 bases at V and 6 bases at J, with 21 bases between the two ends. Germline CDR1 is LGHDT and CDR2 is YNNKEL (reference sequence). This CDR3 has 15 amino acids. CDR3 sequence reads: CASRPGTQMRGEQYF. CDR3 nucleotides: TGTGCCAGCAGACCTGGGACCCAAATGCGAGGCGAGCAGTACTTC.

A word on this clone: Additional DNA sequences in this sample encode the identical CDR3. This chain connects TRBV6-2 or TRBV6-3 to TRBJ2-7; D is possibly TRBD1 (5 bases). This CDR3 has 12 amino acids. Germline V gene data show CDR1 as MNHEY and CDR2 as SVGEGT. V was clipped by 5 bases and J by 3 bases, with 8 bases between them. CDR3 bases: TGTGCCAGCAGTCTAGACAGCTACGAGCAGTACTTC. Residues: CASSLDSYEQYF.

The chain combines TRBV5-1 with TRBJ1-6, with D unresolved. Trimming removed 4 bases from V and 6 bases from J, with 8 bases in between. Germline lookup yields CDR1 SGHRS and CDR2 YFSETQ. This CDR3 has 13 residues. The CDR3 bases are TGCGCCAGCAGCATTGGCGGTAATTCACCCCTCCACTTT. Amino acids: CASSIGGNSPLHF.

This chain uses TRBV5-1 with TRBJ2-7, with 9 bases fitting TRBD2. Germline V CDR1 and CDR2: SGHRS, YFSETQ. Unmatched junction bases numbered 9, after V lost 4 bases and J lost 7 bases. The CDR3 sequence is 14 residues long. The CDR3 DNA reads as TGCGCCAGCAGCCTTTCCCAGGCGGGGGGGGAGCAGTACTTC. Translating gives CASSLSQAGGEQYF.

The chain joins TRBV5-1 to TRBJ2-2; 8 nucleotides line up with TRBD2. The germline gives CDR1 SGHRS, CDR2 YFSETQ. The CDR3 contains 19 residues. With V trimmed by 1 base and J by 6 bases, 17 bases remained unmatched. The CDR3, as DNA: TGCGCCAGCAGCTTGAGTCGGGGACTAGTTTTTTATTTTCCCGGGGAGCTGTTTTTT. Translation gives CASSLSRGLVFYFPGELFF.

The rearrangement joins TRBV7-2 to TRBJ2-1; possible D gene TRBD2, 5 bases. The CDR3 extends over 11 amino acids. V was cut by 7 bases and J by 9 bases, with 10 bases left in between. Germline V CDR1 and CDR2: SGHTA, FQGNSA. The CDR3 reads CASTGVAEQFF. The CDR3 nucleotides read TGTGCCAGCACCGGGGTTGCTGAGCAGTTCTTC. Variable domain in full (rest from reference TRBV7-2 and TRBJ2-1): GAGVSQSPSNKVTEKGKDVELRCDPISGHTALYWYRQSLGQGLEFLIYFQGNSAPDKSGLPSDRFSAERTGGSVSTLTIQRTQQEDSAVYLCASTGVAEQFFGPGTRLTVL.

This chain links TRBV9 with TRBJ2-3; no reliable D call. Germline CDR1 reads SGDLS; CDR2 reads YYNGEE. With 2 bases removed from V and 1 base from J, the gap between germline ends came to 11 bases. The CDR3 has 15 amino acids. CDR3 protein: CASSVSGLGTDTQYF. The CDR3 DNA follows: TGTGCCAGCAGCGTTTCCGGGCTCGGCACAGATACGCAGTATTTT.

The rearrangement joins TRBV7-2 to TRBJ1-5; possible D gene TRBD1, 5 bases. The CDR3 totals 16 residues. V was cut by 8 bases and J by 4 bases, with 21 bases left in between. CDR1 and CDR2 from the germline V gene are SGHTA and FQGNSA. DNA for the CDR3: TGTGCCAGCTCTGTGGGGGGGATGGAGTTTAATCAGCCCCAGCATTTT. It specifies CASSVGGMEFNQPQHF. Drawing the rest from reference TRBV7-2 and TRBJ1-5, the complete variable domain is GAGVSQSPSNKVTEKGKDVELRCDPISGHTALYWYRQSLGQGLEFLIYFQGNSAPDKSGLPSDRFSAERTGGSVSTLTIQRTQQEDSAVYLCASSVGGMEFNQPQHFGDGTRLSIL.

The V and J genes are TRBV7-3 and TRBJ2-1; 9 bases map to TRBD2. After removal of 5 bases from V and 3 bases from J, the junction contained 11 bases not matched to a gene. Per germline, CDR1 SGHTA and CDR2 FQGTGA. The CDR3 spans 17 residues. The CDR3 loop reads CASSTHLAGSNYNEQFF. CDR3 DNA sequence: TGTGCCAGCAGCACCCACCTAGCGGGAAGCAACTACAATGAGCAGTTCTTC.

The chain joins TRBV9 to TRBJ2-1; the match to TRBD1 covers 9 bases. The CDR3 loop spans 15 amino acids. Germline loops: CDR1 SGDLS, CDR2 YYNGEE. Losses at the gene ends were 2 bases for V and 15 bases for J; bases not matched to a gene: 15. DNA of the CDR3: TGTGCCAGCAGCGTCCCCCGGACCGGGACAGGGACACTGTTCTTC. As protein: CASSVPRTGTGTLFF.

This chain links TRBV4-1 with TRBJ2-1; the D is unclear. The ends were cut back, 4 bases at V and 0 bases at J, with 13 bases in the middle. Germline lookup yields CDR1 MGHRA and CDR2 YSYEKL. This CDR3 spans 16 amino acids. CDR3 nucleotides: TGCGCCAGCAGCCCTATCGCAGCGAGCTCCTACAATGAGCAGTTCTTC. Translated: CASSPIAASSYNEQFF.